The rows below give T cell receptor beta chains drawn from one sample of a study of blood T cells in healthy people across ages. Each CDR3 protein is one row after TCRdb ran MiXCR on the 5' RACE reads. Among 800,000 to 950,000 distinct CDR3 sequences, 25% to 35% were seen once, and the ten largest hold approximately 10%. This sample was also put to use in a study of T cells of mothers and their children.

Sequenced input: blood. These receptors all come from a woman between 40 and 50 years old in good health. The CDR3 runs from the conserved cysteine through the conserved F or W. The order of the fields is V gene, J gene, D gene, CDR3 protein. The D gene is left open where the match is weak.

>TRBV3-1|TRBJ1-2|-
CAGSQDSSGYTF
>TRBV28|TRBJ2-3|-
CASTETDIRADTQYF
>TRBV6-6|TRBJ2-5|-
CASRAGTDGTQETQYF
>TRBV5-1|TRBJ1-4|-
CASSLASIGSYATNEKLFF
>TRBV7-2|TRBJ2-7|-
CASSLGPRTANYEQYF
>TRBV7-2|TRBJ1-3|TRBD1
CASSSDRGNTIYF
>TRBV28|TRBJ2-1|-
CASSFLAGVVSEQYF
>TRBV2|TRBJ2-5|TRBD2
CAGQRGLQETQYF
>TRBV12-3/TRBV12-4|TRBJ1-2|-
CASRTTGNYGYTF
>TRBV11-3|TRBJ1-2|-
CASSLEEGGPGYGYTF
>TRBV3-1|TRBJ2-5|TRBD1
CASSRTGAGETQYF
>TRBV18|TRBJ1-5|-
CASSPRQTYSNQPQHF
>TRBV27|TRBJ1-1|-
CASKLGGPNTEAFF
>TRBV28|TRBJ1-5|TRBD1
CASSPLIRQGGQPQHF
>TRBV27|TRBJ2-7|TRBD2
CASRRGNSYEQYF
>TRBV29-1|TRBJ1-2|-
CSAFWGANYGYTF
>TRBV12-3/TRBV12-4|TRBJ2-1|TRBD1
CASRPGTGHETQFF
>TRBV20-1|TRBJ1-1|-
CSARVRTPSKVNTEAFF
>TRBV7-2|TRBJ2-7|TRBD1
CASSLNPGTEHEQYF
>TRBV5-1|TRBJ1-1|-
CASSLVVMNTEACF
>TRBV29-1|TRBJ2-7|TRBD1
CSVEDRFRDREPYGQYF
>TRBV7-9|TRBJ2-5|-
CASSSGPGETQYF
>TRBV6-2/TRBV6-3|TRBJ2-7|-
CASTLGLVSYEQYF
>TRBV27|TRBJ2-1|-
CASSSGAGGSSYNEQFF
>TRBV5-1|TRBJ2-3|-
CASSLGRVEDTQYF
>TRBV7-2|TRBJ1-1|-
CASSLNAQNTEAFF
>TRBV20-1|TRBJ2-5|TRBD2
CSATRGSSGEVTQYF
>TRBV4-2|TRBJ2-7|TRBD1
CASSRATGEGYEQYF
>TRBV7-2|TRBJ2-3|-
CASSYTTGIDTQNF
>TRBV20-1|TRBJ2-7|TRBD2
CSAHSGGGYEQYF
>TRBV5-1|TRBJ2-5|TRBD2
CASSFFGLGETQYF
>TRBV7-8|TRBJ2-5|-
CASSFLARTTETQYF
>TRBV6-6|TRBJ1-2|-
CASSRDRFYGYTF
>TRBV9|TRBJ2-3|-
CASSDIRGARTDTQYF
>TRBV28|TRBJ2-1|-
CASSLATFGNEQFF
>TRBV6-1|TRBJ1-2|-
CASSEGAGYGYTF
>TRBV7-9|TRBJ1-2|TRBD1
CASSSRQGANYGYTF
>TRBV28|TRBJ2-1|TRBD1
CASSIPRTGEISGSYNEQFF
>TRBV5-1|TRBJ2-5|TRBD2
CASSLEAGGVNQETQYF
>TRBV7-2|TRBJ1-2|TRBD1
CASSLFQGVGYGYTF
>TRBV6-6|TRBJ1-2|-
CASSSRPIGNYGYTF
>TRBV7-2|TRBJ2-1|TRBD2
CASSSDSGGGLEQFF
>TRBV29-1|TRBJ2-1|TRBD1
CSGRQGFYNEQFF
>TRBV28|TRBJ1-1|-
CASSSGLLTEAFF
>TRBV7-9|TRBJ2-7|-
CASSLGRDPYEQYF